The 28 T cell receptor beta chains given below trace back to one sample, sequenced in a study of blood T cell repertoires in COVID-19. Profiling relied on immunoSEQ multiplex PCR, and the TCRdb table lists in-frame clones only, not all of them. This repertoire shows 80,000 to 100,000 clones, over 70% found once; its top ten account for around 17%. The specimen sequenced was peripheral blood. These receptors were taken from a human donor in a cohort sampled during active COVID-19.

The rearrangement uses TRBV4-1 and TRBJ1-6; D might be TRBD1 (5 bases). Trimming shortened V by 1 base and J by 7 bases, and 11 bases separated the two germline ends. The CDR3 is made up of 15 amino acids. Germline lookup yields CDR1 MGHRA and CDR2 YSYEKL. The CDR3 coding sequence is TGCGCCAGCAGCCAAGGCGGGGGACGGAATTCACCCCTCCACTTT. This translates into CASSQGGGRNSPLHF.

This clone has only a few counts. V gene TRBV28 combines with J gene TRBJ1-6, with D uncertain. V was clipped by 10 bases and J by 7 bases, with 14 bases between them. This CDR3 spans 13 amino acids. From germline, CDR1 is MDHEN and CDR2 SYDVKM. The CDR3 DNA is TGTGCCATCACGTCGGGGAGAAATTCACCCCTCCACTTT. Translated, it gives CAITSGRNSPLHF.

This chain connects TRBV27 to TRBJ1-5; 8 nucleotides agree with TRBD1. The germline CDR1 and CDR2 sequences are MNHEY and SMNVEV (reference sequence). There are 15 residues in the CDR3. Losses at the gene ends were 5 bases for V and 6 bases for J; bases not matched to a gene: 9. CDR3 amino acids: CASSRGQGGSQPQHF. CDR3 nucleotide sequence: TGTGCCAGCAGTCGCGGACAGGGAGGGAGTCAGCCCCAGCATTTT.

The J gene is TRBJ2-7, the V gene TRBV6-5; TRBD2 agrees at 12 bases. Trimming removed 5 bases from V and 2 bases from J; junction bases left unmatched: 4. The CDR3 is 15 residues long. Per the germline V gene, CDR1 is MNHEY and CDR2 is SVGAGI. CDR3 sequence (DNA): TGTGCCAGCAGTCTAGGACTAGCGGGGACCTACGAGCAGTACTTC. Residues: CASSLGLAGTYEQYF.

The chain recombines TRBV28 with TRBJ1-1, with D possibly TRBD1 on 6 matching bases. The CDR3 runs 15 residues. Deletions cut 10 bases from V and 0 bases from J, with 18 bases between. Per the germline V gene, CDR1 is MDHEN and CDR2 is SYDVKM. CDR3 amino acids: CAIQVGGSMNTEAFF. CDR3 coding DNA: TGTGCCATACAGGTAGGGGGTTCTATGAACACTGAAGCTTTCTTT. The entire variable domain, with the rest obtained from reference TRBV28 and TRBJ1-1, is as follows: DVKVTQSSRYLVKRTGEKVFLECVQDMDHENMFWYRQDPGLGLRLIYFSYDVKMKEKGDIPEGYSVSREKKERFSLILESASTNQTSMYLCAIQVGGSMNTEAFFGQGTRLTVV.

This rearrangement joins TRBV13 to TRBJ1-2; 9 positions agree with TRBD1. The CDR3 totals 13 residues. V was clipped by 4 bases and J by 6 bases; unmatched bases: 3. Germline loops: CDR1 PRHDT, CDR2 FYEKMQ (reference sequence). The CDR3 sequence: CASSSQGADGYTF. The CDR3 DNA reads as TGTGCCAGCAGCTCACAGGGGGCTGATGGCTACACCTTC.

The CDR3 bases are TGTGCCAGCAGCGTAACGGGAGGGGCTAACGAGCAGTACTTC. The encoded protein is CASSVTGGANEQYF. The rearrangement uses TRBV9 and TRBJ2-7; TRBD2 matches at 8 bases. The CDR3 loop spans 14 amino acids. With V trimmed by 1 base and J by 5 bases, 5 bases remained unmatched. From germline, CDR1 is SGDLS and CDR2 YYNGEE.

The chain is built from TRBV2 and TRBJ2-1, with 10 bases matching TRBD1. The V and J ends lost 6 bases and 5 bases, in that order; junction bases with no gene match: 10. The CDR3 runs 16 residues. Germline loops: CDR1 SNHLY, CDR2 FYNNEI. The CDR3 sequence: CASSHPDRGPNNEQFF. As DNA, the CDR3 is TGTGCCAGCAGCCACCCCGACAGGGGGCCTAACAATGAGCAGTTCTTC.

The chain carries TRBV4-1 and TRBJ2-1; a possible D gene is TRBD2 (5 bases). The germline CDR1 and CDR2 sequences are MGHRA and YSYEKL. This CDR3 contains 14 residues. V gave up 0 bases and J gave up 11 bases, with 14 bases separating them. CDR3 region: CASSQEGRGRQQFF. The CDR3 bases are TGCGCCAGCAGCCAAGAAGGTCGCGGGCGCCAGCAGTTCTTC.

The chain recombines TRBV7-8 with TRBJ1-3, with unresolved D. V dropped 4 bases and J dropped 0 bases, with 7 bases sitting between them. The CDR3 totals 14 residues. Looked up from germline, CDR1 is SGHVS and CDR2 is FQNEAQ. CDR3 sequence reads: CASSYSPSGNTIYF. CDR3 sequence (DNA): TGTGCCAGCAGCTACAGTCCCTCTGGAAACACCATATATTTT. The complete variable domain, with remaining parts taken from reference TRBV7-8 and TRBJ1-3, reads GAGVSQSPRYKVAKRGQDVALRCDPISGHVSLFWYQQALGQGPEFLTYFQNEAQLDKSGLPSDRFFAERPEGSVSTLKIQRTQQEDSAVYLCASSYSPSGNTIYFGEGSWLTVV.

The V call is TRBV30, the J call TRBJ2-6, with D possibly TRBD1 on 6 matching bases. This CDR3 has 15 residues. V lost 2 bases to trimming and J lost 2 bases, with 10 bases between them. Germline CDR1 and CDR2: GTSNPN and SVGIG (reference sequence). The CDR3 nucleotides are TGTGCCTGGAGTCAAGGGACAACTGGGGCCAACGTCCTGACTTTC. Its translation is CAWSQGTTGANVLTF. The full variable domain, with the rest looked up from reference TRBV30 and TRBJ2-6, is SQTIHQWPATLVQPVGSPLSLECTVEGTSNPNLYWYRQAAGRGLQLLFYSVGIGQISSEVPQNLSASRPQDRQFILSSKKLLLSDSGFYLCAWSQGTTGANVLTFGAGSRLTVL.

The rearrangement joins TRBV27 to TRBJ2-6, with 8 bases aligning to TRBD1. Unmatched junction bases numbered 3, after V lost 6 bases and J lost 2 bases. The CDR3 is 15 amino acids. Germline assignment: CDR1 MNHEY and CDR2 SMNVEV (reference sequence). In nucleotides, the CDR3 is TGTGCCAGCAGGCAACAGGGGGCTGGGGCCAACGTCCTGACTTTC. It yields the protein CASRQQGAGANVLTF.

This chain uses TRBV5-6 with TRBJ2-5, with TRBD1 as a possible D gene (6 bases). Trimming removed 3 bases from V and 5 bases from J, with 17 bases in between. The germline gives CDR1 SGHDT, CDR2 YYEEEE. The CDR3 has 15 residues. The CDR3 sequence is CASSWGTGSWETQYF. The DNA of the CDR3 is TGTGCCAGCAGCTGGGGAACAGGGTCGTGGGAGACCCAGTACTTC. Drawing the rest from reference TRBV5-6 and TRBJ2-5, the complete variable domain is DAGVTQSPTHLIKTRGQQVTLRCSPKSGHDTVSWYQQALGQGPQFIFQYYEEEERQRGNFPDRFSGHQFPNYSSELNVNALLLGDSALYLCASSWGTGSWETQYFGPGTRLLVL.

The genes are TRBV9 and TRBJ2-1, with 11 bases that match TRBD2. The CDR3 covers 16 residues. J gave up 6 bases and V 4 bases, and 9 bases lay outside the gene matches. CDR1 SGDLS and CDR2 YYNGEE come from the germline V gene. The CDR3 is CASSLTTSGSPNEQFF. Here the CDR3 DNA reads TGTGCCAGCAGCCTCACCACTAGCGGGAGCCCCAATGAGCAGTTCTTC.

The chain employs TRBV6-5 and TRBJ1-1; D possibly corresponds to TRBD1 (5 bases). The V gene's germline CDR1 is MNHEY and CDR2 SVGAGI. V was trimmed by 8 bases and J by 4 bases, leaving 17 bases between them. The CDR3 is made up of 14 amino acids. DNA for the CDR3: TGTGCCAGCTCCGCAGGGCTCCCGACCACTGAAGCTTTCTTT. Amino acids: CASSAGLPTTEAFF.

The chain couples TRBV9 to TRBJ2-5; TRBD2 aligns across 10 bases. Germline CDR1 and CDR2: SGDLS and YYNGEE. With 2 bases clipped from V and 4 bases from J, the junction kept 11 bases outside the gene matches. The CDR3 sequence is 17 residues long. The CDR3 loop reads CASSVGLAGGVRETQYF. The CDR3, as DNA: TGTGCCAGCAGCGTGGGGTTAGCGGGAGGAGTACGAGAGACCCAGTACTTC.

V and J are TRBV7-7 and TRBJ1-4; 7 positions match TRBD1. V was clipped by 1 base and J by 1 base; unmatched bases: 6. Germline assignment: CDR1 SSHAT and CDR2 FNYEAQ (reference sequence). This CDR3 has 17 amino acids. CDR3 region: CASSLETGLGTNEKLFF. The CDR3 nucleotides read TGTGCCAGCAGCTTAGAGACAGGGCTGGGAACTAATGAAAAACTGTTTTTT.

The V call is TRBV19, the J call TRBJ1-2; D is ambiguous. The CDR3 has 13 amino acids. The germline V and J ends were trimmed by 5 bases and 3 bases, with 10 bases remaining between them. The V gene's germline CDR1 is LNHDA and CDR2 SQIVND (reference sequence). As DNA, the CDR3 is TGTGCCAGTAGTCTGCGGAACGACTATGGCTACACCTTC. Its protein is CASSLRNDYGYTF.

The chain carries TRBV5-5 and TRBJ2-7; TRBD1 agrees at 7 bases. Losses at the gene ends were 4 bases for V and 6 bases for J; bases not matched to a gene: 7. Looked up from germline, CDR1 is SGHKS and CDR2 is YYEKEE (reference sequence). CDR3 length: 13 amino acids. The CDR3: CASSRDSNSEQYF. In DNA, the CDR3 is TGTGCCAGCAGCCGGGACAGCAATTCCGAGCAGTACTTC. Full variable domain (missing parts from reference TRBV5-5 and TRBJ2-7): DAGVTQSPTHLIKTRGQQVTLRCSPISGHKSVSWYQQVLGQGPQFIFQYYEKEERGRGNFPDRFSARQFPNYSSELNVNALLLGDSALYLCASSRDSNSEQYFGPGTRLTVT.

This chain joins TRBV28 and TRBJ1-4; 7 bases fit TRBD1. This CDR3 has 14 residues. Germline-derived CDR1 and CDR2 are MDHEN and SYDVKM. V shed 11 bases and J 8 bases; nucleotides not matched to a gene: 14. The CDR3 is CAALEDRVQEKLFF. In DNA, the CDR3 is TGTGCCGCCCTAGAAGACAGGGTCCAAGAAAAACTGTTTTTT. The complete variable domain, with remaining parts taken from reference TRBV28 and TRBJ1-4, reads DVKVTQSSRYLVKRTGEKVFLECVQDMDHENMFWYRQDPGLGLRLIYFSYDVKMKEKGDIPEGYSVSREKKERFSLILESASTNQTSMYLCAALEDRVQEKLFFGSGTQLSVL.

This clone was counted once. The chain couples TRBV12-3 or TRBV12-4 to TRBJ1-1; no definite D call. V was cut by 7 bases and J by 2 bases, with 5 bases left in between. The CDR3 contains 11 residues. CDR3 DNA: TGTGCCAGCATCTTAAACACTGAAGCTTTCTTT. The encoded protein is CASILNTEAFF.

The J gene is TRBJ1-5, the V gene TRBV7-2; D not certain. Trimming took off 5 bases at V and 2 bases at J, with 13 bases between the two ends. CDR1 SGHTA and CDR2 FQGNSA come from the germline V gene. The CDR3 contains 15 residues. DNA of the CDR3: TGTGCCAGCAGCGCCTCACGGGGAGGCAATCAGCCCCAGCATTTT. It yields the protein CASSASRGGNQPQHF.

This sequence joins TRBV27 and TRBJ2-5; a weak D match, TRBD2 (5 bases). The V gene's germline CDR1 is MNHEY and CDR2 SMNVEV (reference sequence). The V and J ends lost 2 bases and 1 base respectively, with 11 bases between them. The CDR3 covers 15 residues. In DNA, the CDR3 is TGTGCCAGCAGTTTACGGTGGAGGTCCCAAGAGACCCAGTACTTC. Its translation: CASSLRWRSQETQYF.

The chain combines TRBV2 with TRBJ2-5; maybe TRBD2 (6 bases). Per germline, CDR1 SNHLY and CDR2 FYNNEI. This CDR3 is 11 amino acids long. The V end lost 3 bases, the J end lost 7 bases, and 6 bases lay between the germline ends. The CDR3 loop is CASSEGGTQYF. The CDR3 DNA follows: TGTGCCAGCAGTGAGGGGGGGACCCAGTACTTC.

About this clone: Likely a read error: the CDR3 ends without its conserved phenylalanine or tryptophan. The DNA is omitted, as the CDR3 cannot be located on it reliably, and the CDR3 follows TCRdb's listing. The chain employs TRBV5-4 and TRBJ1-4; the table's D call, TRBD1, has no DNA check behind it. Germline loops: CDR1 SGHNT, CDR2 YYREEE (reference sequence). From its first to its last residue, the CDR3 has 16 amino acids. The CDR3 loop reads CASSLDMGGQGTTLAV.

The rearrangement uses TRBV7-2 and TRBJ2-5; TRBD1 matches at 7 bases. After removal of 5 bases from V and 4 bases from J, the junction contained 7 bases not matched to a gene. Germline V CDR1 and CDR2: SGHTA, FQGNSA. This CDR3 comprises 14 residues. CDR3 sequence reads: CASSAQGQRETQYF. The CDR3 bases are TGTGCCAGCAGCGCACAGGGACAGCGAGAGACCCAGTACTTC.

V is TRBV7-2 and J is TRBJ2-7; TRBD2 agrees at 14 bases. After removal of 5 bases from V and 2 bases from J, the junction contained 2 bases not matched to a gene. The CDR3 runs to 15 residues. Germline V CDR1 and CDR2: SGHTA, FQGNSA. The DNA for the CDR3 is TGTGCCAGCAGCGCGGGACTAGCGGGGGCCTACGAGCAGTACTTC. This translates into CASSAGLAGAYEQYF.

As DNA, the CDR3 is TGCAGTGCGGAGGGGCGGGAGACCCAGTACTTC. This codes for CSAEGRETQYF. The V call is TRBV20-1, the J call TRBJ2-5; the D gene is possibly TRBD2 (6 bases). V was cut by 6 bases and J by 5 bases, with 10 bases left in between. This CDR3 comprises 11 residues. Germline V gene data show CDR1 as DFQATT and CDR2 as SNEGSKA (reference sequence).